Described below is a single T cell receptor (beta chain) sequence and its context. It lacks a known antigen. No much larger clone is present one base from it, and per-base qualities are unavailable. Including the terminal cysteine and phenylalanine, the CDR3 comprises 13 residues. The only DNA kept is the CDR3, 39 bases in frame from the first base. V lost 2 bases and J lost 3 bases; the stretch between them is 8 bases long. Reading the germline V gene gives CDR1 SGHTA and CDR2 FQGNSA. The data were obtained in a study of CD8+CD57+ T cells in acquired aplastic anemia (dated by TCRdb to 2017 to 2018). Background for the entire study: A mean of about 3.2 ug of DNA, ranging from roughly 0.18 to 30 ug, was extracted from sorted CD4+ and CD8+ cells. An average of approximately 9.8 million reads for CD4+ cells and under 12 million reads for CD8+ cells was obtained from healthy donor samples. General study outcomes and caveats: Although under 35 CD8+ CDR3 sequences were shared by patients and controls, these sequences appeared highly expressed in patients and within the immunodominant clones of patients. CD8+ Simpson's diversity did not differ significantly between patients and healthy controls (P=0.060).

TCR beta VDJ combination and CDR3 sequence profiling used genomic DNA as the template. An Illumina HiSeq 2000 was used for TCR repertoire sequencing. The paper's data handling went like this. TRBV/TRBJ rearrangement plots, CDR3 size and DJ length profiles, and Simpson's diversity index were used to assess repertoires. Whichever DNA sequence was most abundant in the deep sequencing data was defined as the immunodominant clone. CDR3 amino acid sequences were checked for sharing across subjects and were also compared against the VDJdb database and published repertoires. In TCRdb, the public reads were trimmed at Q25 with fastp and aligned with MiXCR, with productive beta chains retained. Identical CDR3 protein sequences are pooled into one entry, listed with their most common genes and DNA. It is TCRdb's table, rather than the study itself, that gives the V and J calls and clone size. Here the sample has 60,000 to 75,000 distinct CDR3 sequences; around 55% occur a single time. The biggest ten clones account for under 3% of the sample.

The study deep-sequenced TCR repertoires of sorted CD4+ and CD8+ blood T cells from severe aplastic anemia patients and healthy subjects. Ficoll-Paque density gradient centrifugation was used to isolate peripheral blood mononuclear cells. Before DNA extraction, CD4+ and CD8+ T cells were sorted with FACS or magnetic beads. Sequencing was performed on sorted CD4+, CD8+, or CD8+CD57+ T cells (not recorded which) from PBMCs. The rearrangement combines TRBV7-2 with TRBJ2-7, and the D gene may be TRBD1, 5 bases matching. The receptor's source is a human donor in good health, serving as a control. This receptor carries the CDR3 CASSLPGLYEQYF. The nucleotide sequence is TGTGCCAGCAGCTTACCAGGGCTCTACGAGCAGTACTTC.